Included here is one T cell receptor (beta chain) sequence, with context. The sample belongs to a study of OX40 agonist ivuxolimab in advanced cancers. Background on the study: People in dose escalation had one of these cancers: hepatocellular carcinoma, melanoma, renal cell or head and neck cancer. Participants averaged approximately 65 years of age (range 23 to 79) and were around 83% male.

Per the germline V gene, CDR1 is SEHNR and CDR2 is FQNEAQ (reference sequence). CDR3 size: 15 residues. V shed 4 bases and J shed 3 bases, with 14 bases lying between them. Repertoires were generated with immunoSEQ multiplex PCR, while TCRdb's copy carries only in-frame clones and drops some. The sample lists about 80,000 clones; approximately 88% were seen once. This receptor was identified in an adult with an advanced solid tumor such as melanoma, head and neck, liver or kidney cancer. The J gene is TRBJ2-3, the V gene TRBV7-9; weak D call: TRBD1 (8 bases). The input for sequencing was CD4+ or CD8+ T cells sorted from blood, taken in a trial of the OX40 agonist ivuxolimab. CDR3 in amino acids: CASSYRGRVTDTQYF. CDR3 nucleotide sequence: TGTGCCAGCAGCTACAGGGGGAGGGTTACAGATACGCAGTATTTT.